The present entry profiles one T cell receptor beta chain with its context. A few counts support this clonotype. The specificity of this receptor is unknown. An end of the junction differs from the germline gene, which may be a read error. The germline V gene sets CDR1 to SGHVS and CDR2 to FQNEAQ. The CDR3 sequence holds 15 residues, the cysteine and phenylalanine included. The read is trimmed to its CDR3 DNA, 45 bases read in frame from base 1. The library was built by means of PCR. TCR sequencing of DNA from cultured CD4+ T cells used the Oncomine TCR Beta short-read assay at the Johns Hopkins FTIC core. The QIAamp micro DNA kit was used to extract genomic DNA from the cultured CD4+ T cells. Oncomine TCR Beta libraries made from cultured CD4+ T cells were pooled using unique dual indexes and sequenced on an Illumina iSeq 100. Under the source paper's analysis protocol: Non-productive sequences were removed, and CDR3s not starting with C, not ending with F or W, or shorter than 7 amino acids were discarded. The MANAFEST web application identified antigen-specific clonotypes by comparing peptide-stimulated wells against reference wells and other culture wells. An FDR below 0.05, an odds ratio above 5, and a productive frequency above 0.1% in at least two of three replicate wells were required for clones to be considered positive. A clonotype was classed as cross-reactive if the clonotype showed significant expansion both in SARS-CoV-2 spike wells and in at least one common cold coronavirus spike condition. Using R version 3.6.1, CDR3 homology was evaluated through Levenshtein distances (stringdist) along with unrooted phylogenetic trees (ape). TCRdb took the public reads, trimmed them with fastp at Q25, ran MiXCR for clone calling and kept in-frame beta chains. Each CDR3 protein gets just one entry, which takes the most common genes and DNA from the rows behind it. V and J calls and clone size were set by TCRdb, not the authors. The sample includes about 16,000 distinct CDR3 sequences, with around 52% observed a single time. Together, the top ten hold roughly 10% of the sample.

The treatment or condition label here, explained by the study, means: roughly 10-day PBMC culture with coronavirus spike peptide pools or control peptides (ViraFEST assay). The ViraFEST assay, used in the study, expanded antigen-specific T cells with peptide pools and then identified the expanded clonotypes through TCR sequencing. The convalescent patients' positive SARS-CoV-2 PCR tests were from March to December 2020, which was before the Alpha, Beta and Delta variants emerged in the United States. Roughly 2 million PBMCs per well were cultured in IMDM with approximately 5.2% human AB serum and about 9.2 IU/ml IL-2, plus 10 ug/ml peptide pools. Half of the culture medium was replaced with fresh IL-2-containing medium on days 3 and 7. After 10 days of culture, CD4+ T cells were isolated by negative selection using the EasySep CD4+ T cell isolation kit. Ficoll-Paque Plus gradient centrifugation was used to isolate PBMCs from whole blood, and the isolated PBMCs were then either used fresh or cryopreserved at -140C. In general, triplicate wells were set up for every culture condition.

The data were obtained in a study of vaccination and CD4 T cells after COVID-19 (dated by TCRdb to 2021 to 2024). With respect to the entire study: Convalescent patients had a positive SARS-CoV-2 result on nasal swab PCR, and of these patients, nine had mild disease and one had severe disease. The spike-specific CD4+ TCR repertoire was compared before and after mRNA vaccination in under 11 COVID-19 convalescent patients and a few infection-naive healthy vaccine recipients. In control cultures, a CEFX viral epitope pool was used as positive control, an HIV-1 Nef peptide pool was used as negative control, or no peptide was added. Culture stimuli were overlapping spike peptide pools from SARS-CoV-2 and from the common cold coronaviruses HCoV-NL63, HCoV-OC43 and HCoV-229E. Post-COVID blood samples were collected from convalescent patients a median of around 100 days after diagnosis, with a range of about 30 to 161 days. Post-vaccine blood samples were obtained a median of about 72 days after the second vaccine dose, with a range of roughly 13 to 250 days. Two doses of either the Pfizer-BioNTech BNT162b2 vaccine (n=8) or the Moderna mRNA-1273 vaccine (n=2) were administered to participants. Six males and four females were included in the convalescent cohort, with two Hispanic individuals, seven Caucasians, two Asians and one multiracial person represented.

Study-wide findings and limitations: The median number of SARS-CoV-2-reactive clonotypes rose from around 22 after infection to roughly 38 after vaccination, but the change was not significant. Nearly all vaccine-specific clones in convalescent patients (304 of 307) were mono-reactive for SARS-CoV-2 spike rather than cross-reactive with common cold coronaviruses. In convalescent patients, a median around 85% of post-vaccine SARS-CoV-2-reactive clones were detected only after vaccination, and vaccine-specific priming was suggested by this finding. The study included relatively few convalescent patients and did not analyze early timepoints after natural infection.

The chain employs TRBV7-8 and TRBJ1-5; TRBD1 could be the D gene, as 6 bases match. Sequenced input: CD4+ T cells from blood, cultured in vitro. The receptor was derived from a human donor who had recovered from COVID-19. The DNA sequence is as follows: TGTGCCAGCAGCTTAGGGGTGACAGGCAATCGGCCCCAGCATTTT. Its translation reads: CASSLGVTGNRPQHF.